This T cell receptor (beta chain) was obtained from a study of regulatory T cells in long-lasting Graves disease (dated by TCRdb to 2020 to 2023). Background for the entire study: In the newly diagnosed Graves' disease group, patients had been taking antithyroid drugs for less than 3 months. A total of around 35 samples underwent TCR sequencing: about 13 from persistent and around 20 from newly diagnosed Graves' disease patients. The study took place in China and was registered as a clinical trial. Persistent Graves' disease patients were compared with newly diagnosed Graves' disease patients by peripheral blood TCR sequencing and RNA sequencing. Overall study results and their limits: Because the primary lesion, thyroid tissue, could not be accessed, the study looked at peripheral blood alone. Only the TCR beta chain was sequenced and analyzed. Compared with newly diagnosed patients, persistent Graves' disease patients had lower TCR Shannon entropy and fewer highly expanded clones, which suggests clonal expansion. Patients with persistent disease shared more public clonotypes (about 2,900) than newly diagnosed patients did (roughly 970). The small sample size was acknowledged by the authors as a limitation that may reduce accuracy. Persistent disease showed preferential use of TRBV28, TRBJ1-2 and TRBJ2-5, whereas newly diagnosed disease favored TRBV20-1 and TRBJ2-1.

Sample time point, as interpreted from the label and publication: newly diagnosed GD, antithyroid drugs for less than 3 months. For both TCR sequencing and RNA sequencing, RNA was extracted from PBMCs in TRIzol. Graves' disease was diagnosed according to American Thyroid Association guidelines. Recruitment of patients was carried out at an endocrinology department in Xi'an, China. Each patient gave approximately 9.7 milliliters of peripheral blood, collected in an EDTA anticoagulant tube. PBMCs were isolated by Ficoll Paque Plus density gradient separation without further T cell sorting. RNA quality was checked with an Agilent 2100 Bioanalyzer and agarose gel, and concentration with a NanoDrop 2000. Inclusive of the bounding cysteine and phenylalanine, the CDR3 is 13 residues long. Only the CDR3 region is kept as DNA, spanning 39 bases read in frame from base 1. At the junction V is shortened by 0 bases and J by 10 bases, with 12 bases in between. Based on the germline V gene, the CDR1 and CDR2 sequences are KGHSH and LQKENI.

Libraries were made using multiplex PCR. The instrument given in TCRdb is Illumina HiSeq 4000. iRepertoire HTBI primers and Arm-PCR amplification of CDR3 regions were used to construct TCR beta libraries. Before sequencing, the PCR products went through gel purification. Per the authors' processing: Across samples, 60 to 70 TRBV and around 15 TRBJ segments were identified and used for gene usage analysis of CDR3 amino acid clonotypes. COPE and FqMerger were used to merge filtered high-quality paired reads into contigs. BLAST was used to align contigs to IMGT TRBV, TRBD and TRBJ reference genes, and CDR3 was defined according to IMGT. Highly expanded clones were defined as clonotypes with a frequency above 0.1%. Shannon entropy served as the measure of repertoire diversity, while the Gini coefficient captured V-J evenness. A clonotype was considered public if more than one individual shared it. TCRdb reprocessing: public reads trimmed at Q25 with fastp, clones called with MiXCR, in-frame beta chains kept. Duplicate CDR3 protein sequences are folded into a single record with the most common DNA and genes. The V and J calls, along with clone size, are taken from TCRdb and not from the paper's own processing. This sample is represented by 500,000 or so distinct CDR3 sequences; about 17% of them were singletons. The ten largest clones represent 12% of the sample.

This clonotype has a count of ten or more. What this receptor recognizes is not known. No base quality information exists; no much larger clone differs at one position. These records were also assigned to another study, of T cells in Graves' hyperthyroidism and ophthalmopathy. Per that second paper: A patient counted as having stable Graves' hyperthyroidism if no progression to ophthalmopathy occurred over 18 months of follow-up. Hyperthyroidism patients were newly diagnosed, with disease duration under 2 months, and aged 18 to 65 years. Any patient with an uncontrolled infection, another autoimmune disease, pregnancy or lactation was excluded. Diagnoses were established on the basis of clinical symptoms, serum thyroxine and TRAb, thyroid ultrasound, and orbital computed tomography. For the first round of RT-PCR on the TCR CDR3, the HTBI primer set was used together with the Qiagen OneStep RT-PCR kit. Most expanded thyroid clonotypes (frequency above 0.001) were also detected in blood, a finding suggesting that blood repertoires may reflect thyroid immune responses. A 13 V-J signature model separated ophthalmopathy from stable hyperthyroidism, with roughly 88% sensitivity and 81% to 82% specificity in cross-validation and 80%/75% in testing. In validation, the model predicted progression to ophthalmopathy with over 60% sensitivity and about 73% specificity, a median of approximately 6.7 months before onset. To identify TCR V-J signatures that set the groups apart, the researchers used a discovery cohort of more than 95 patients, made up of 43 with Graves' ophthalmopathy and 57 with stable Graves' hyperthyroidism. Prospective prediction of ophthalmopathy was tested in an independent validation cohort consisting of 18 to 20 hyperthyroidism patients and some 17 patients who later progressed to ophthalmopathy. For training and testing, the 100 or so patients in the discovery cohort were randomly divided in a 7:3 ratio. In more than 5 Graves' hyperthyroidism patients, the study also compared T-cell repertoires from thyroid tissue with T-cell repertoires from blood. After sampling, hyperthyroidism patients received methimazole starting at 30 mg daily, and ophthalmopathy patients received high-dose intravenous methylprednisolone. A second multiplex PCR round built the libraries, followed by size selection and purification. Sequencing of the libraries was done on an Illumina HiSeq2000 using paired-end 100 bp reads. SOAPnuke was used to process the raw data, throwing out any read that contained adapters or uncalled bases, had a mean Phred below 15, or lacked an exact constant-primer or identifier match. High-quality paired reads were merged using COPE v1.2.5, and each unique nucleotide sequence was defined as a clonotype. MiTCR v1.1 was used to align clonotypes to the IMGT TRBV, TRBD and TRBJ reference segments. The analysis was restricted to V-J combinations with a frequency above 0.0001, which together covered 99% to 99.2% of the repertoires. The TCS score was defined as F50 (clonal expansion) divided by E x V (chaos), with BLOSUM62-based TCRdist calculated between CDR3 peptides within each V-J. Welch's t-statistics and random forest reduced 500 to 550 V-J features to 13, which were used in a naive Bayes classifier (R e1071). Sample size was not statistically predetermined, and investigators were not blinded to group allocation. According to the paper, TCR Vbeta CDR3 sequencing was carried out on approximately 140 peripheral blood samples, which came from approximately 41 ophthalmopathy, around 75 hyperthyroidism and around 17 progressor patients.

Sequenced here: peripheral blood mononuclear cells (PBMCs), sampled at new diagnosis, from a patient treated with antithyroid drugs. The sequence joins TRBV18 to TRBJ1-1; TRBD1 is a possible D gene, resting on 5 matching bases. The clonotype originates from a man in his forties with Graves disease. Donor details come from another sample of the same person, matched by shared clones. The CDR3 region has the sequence CASSPPAFGGAFF. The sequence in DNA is TGTGCCAGCTCACCACCGGCGTTTGGGGGAGCTTTCTTT.